A single sample is the source of the 27 T cell receptor beta chains below, sequenced in a study of cytomegalovirus exposure and HLA in healthy donors (dated by TCRdb to about 2017). To prepare the library, the immunoSEQ multiplex PCR assay was applied. For the multiplex PCR, a mixture combining 60 forward primers for TCR Vbeta segments and 13 reverse primers for TCR Jbeta segments was used. The immuneACCESS repertoire file appears here via TCRdb, limited to in-frame rearrangements. These files lack a portion of the clones; in checked studies, under half of the deficit traces to unresolved V genes, and the cause of the others is not known. This sample holds about 98,000 clones; roughly two thirds were observed only once. The ten largest make up less than 1.5% of the sample. The sequenced sample was PBMCs. The receptors stem from a female donor in good health and CMV-seronegative.

The rearrangement uses TRBV5-4 and TRBJ2-5; D is perhaps TRBD1 (5 bases). The V and J ends lost 3 bases and 1 base respectively, with 19 bases between them. The CDR3 runs 17 residues. Germline V lookup: CDR1 SGHNT, CDR2 YYREEE (reference sequence). The CDR3 nucleotides are TGTGCCAGCAGCTCCCCCGTGGGCAGGGTGTCCCAAGAGACCCAGTACTTC. This gives the protein CASSSPVGRVSQETQYF.

The chain recombines TRBV27 with TRBJ1-4, with a weak D call TRBD1 (5 bases). Germline assignment: CDR1 MNHEY and CDR2 SMNVEV (reference sequence). This CDR3 has 15 residues. Trimming took off 4 bases at V and 10 bases at J, with 19 bases between the two ends. The CDR3 DNA is TGTGCCAGCAGTTCACCGACGGTCGAGCAGGGAAAACTGTTTTTT. Amino acid sequence: CASSSPTVEQGKLFF.

The CDR3 sequence is CASSQSTGELFF. CDR3 nucleotide sequence: TGTGCCAGCAGCCAGAGCACCGGGGAGCTGTTTTTT. J is TRBJ2-2 and V is TRBV14; D ambiguous. V shed 3 bases and J shed 4 bases, with 3 bases lying between them. Germline CDR1 reads SGHDN; CDR2 reads FVKESK. The CDR3 has 12 residues.

V gene TRBV19 combines with J gene TRBJ1-2, with TRBD1 matching over 7 bases. Per germline, CDR1 LNHDA and CDR2 SQIVND (reference sequence). V was clipped by 7 bases and J by 5 bases; unmatched bases: 10. CDR3 length: 14 residues. The CDR3 loop reads CASTLIGTEYGYTF. In DNA, the CDR3 is TGTGCCAGTACCCTCATTGGGACAGAGTATGGCTACACCTTC. Drawing the rest from reference TRBV19 and TRBJ1-2, the complete variable domain is DGGITQSPKYLFRKEGQNVTLSCEQNLNHDAMYWYRQDPGQGLRLIYYSQIVNDFQKGDIAEGYSVSREKKESFPLTVTSAQKNPTAFYLCASTLIGTEYGYTFGSGTRLTVV.

This clone was observed a single time. V usage is TRBV14 and J usage is TRBJ1-6; 8 positions match TRBD1. The CDR3 length is 17 residues. Trimming took 0 bases from V and 8 from J; bases not matched to a gene: 9. Looked up from germline, CDR1 is SGHDN and CDR2 is FVKESK. The CDR3: CASSQEVDRDMDSPLHF. In DNA form, the CDR3 reads TGTGCCAGCAGCCAAGAAGTGGACAGGGATATGGATTCACCCCTCCACTTT.

The rearrangement links TRBV29-1 to TRBJ2-3; 9 nucleotides align to TRBD1. Germline CDR1 reads SQVTM; CDR2 reads ANQGSEA. V dropped 8 bases and J dropped 3; count of bases not matched to a gene: 6. The CDR3 length is 13 residues. CDR3 DNA sequence: TGCAGCACCCAGACAGGGGGAACAGATACGCAGTATTTT. This sequence encodes CSTQTGGTDTQYF.

The V and J genes are TRBV6-5 and TRBJ2-2; TRBD2 matches 8 bases. J gave up 7 bases and V 3 bases, and 10 bases lay outside the gene matches. The CDR3 contains 16 residues. Germline CDR1 is MNHEY and CDR2 is SVGAGI. The CDR3 reads CASSYGTGGASGELFF. DNA of the CDR3: TGTGCCAGCAGTTATGGAACGGGGGGGGCTAGCGGGGAGCTGTTTTTT.

Only a few counts were recorded for this clone. The chain links TRBV5-6 to TRBJ2-7, with TRBD2 matching 7 bases. The trim removed 0 bases at V and 3 bases at J, leaving 6 bases unmatched. Germline loops: CDR1 SGHDT, CDR2 YYEEEE. The length of the CDR3 is 15 residues. The DNA for the CDR3 is TGTGCCAGCAGCTTGGCGGCTAGCGGACGCTACGAGCAGTACTTC. This gives the protein CASSLAASGRYEQYF.

Here the CDR3 DNA reads TGTGCCAGCAGTTTTCAGCGGTTCTACGAGCAGTACTTC. Translated, it gives CASSFQRFYEQYF. The chain couples TRBV28 to TRBJ2-7, with D possibly TRBD2 on 5 matching bases. The CDR3 is 13 amino acids. CDR1 is MDHEN, CDR2 SYDVKM, per germline. Trimming pared 3 bases from V and 3 bases from J, leaving 9 bases between.

The sample holds a few counts of this clone. The genes are TRBV6-5 and TRBJ1-2, with D possibly being TRBD1 (6 bases). Trimming took off 5 bases at V and 6 bases at J, with 10 bases between the two ends. The germline V gene has CDR1 MNHEY and CDR2 SVGAGI. The CDR3 extends over 12 amino acids. CDR3 sequence (DNA): TGTGCCAGCAGTCAAACAGGGAATGGCTACACCTTC. Protein: CASSQTGNGYTF.

This clone was seen only a few times. This sequence joins TRBV2 and TRBJ2-1; TRBD1 agrees at 8 bases. V shed 6 bases, J shed 6 bases, and the junction held 10 bases outside the gene matches. The CDR3 extends over 15 amino acids. Looked up from germline, CDR1 is SNHLY and CDR2 is FYNNEI. The CDR3 is CASSARGRVGNEQFF. CDR3 DNA: TGTGCCAGCAGCGCCAGGGGGCGCGTGGGCAATGAGCAGTTCTTC.

J is TRBJ2-5 and V is TRBV25-1; a weak D match, TRBD1 (6 bases). Germline V gives CDR1 MGHDK, CDR2 SYGVNS. The CDR3 runs to 16 residues. V lost 0 bases and J 2 bases, leaving 13 bases between the germline ends. This chain's CDR3 is CASSEYKGQGQETQYF. The CDR3 DNA sequence: TGTGCCAGCAGTGAATATAAGGGTCAGGGGCAAGAGACCCAGTACTTC.

V usage is TRBV28 and J usage is TRBJ1-5; TRBD1 is a possible D gene (5 bases). The CDR3 loop spans 14 amino acids. Per the germline V gene, CDR1 is MDHEN and CDR2 is SYDVKM. V gave up 6 bases and J gave up 3 bases, with 12 bases separating them. The CDR3 region has the DNA TGTGCCAGCAGCTTGGGACTGATCAATCAGCCCCAGCATTTT. It translates to CASSLGLINQPQHF.

The J gene is TRBJ1-1, the V gene TRBV5-4, with 10 bases matching TRBD1. Germline V gene lookup returns CDR1 SGHNT and CDR2 YYREEE (reference sequence). The CDR3 is 17 amino acids. V was pared by 7 bases and J by 1 base, with 13 bases of the junction left unmatched. CDR3 residues: CASVDRGRIGPNTEAFF. DNA of the CDR3: TGTGCCAGCGTTGACAGGGGGCGAATTGGGCCGAACACTGAAGCTTTCTTT.

In DNA, the CDR3 is TGTGCCAGCAGCTCGGGTCTAGCGGGAGCACTCCCCTACGAGCAGTACTTC. This encodes CASSSGLAGALPYEQYF. This chain uses TRBV28 with TRBJ2-7; 10 positions match TRBD2. Germline V CDR1 and CDR2: MDHEN, SYDVKM. V gave up 6 bases and J gave up 2 bases; unmatched junction bases: 13. The CDR3 covers 17 residues. Full variable domain (missing parts from reference TRBV28 and TRBJ2-7): DVKVTQSSRYLVKRTGEKVFLECVQDMDHENMFWYRQDPGLGLRLIYFSYDVKMKEKGDIPEGYSVSREKKERFSLILESASTNQTSMYLCASSSGLAGALPYEQYFGPGTRLTVT.

J is TRBJ2-1 and V is TRBV9; 9 bases fit TRBD1. Germline V CDR1 and CDR2: SGDLS, YYNGEE. Trimming removed 0 bases from V and 2 bases from J; junction bases left unmatched: 0. The CDR3 is 15 residues long. The DNA for the CDR3 is TGTGCCAGCAGCGTAGGACAGGGGGCCTACAATGAGCAGTTCTTC. Protein sequence: CASSVGQGAYNEQFF.

V gene TRBV6-1 combines with J gene TRBJ2-2, with 7 positions matching TRBD1. This CDR3 comprises 16 residues. Per germline, CDR1 MNHNS and CDR2 SASEGT. Trimming took 4 bases from V and 0 from J; bases not matched to a gene: 5. The CDR3 spells CASSARQGTNTGELFF. In nucleotides, the CDR3 is TGTGCCAGCAGTGCCCGACAGGGAACGAACACCGGGGAGCTGTTTTTT.

The chain uses TRBV6-1 and TRBJ1-4, with D hard to call. The CDR3 covers 15 residues. Trimming shortened V by 7 bases and J by 8 bases, and 20 bases separated the two germline ends. Germline assignment: CDR1 MNHNS and CDR2 SASEGT. The DNA for the CDR3 is TGTGCCAGCACCCAACGGGTAGAAGGAGGCGAAAAACTGTTTTTT. Its translation: CASTQRVEGGEKLFF.

V and J are TRBV4-1 and TRBJ2-5; 9 bases line up with TRBD2. The germline V gene has CDR1 MGHRA and CDR2 YSYEKL. The CDR3 runs 16 residues. V lost 4 bases, J lost 5 bases, and 11 bases stayed unmatched. CDR3 loop: CASSPAMLAGRETQYF. CDR3 nucleotide sequence: TGCGCCAGCAGCCCAGCGATGCTAGCGGGAAGGGAGACCCAGTACTTC.

Comment on this clone: Its ends do not fully match the called genes, so a read error is possible. The chain joins TRBV11-2 to TRBJ2-3, with 11 nucleotides matching TRBD2. Germline loops: CDR1 SGHAT, CDR2 FQNNGV. The CDR3 extends over 15 amino acids. The chain's CDR3 is CASRLGGLAVLRQYF. CDR3 DNA sequence: TGTGCCAGCAGGTTAGGGGGACTAGCGGTACTTCGGCAGTATTTT.

J is TRBJ1-2 and V is TRBV7-9, with 7 bases matching TRBD1. The germline V gene has CDR1 SEHNR and CDR2 FQNEAQ (reference sequence). The CDR3 length is 14 residues. V shed 5 bases, J shed 3 bases, and the junction held 6 bases outside the gene matches. The CDR3: CASSPGGGHYGYTF. DNA for the CDR3: TGTGCCAGCAGCCCCGGAGGGGGCCACTATGGCTACACCTTC.

V usage is TRBV2 and J usage is TRBJ1-1; 10 bases map to TRBD1. The germline V gene has CDR1 SNHLY and CDR2 FYNNEI. Losses at the gene ends were 8 bases for V and 0 bases for J; bases not matched to a gene: 3. The CDR3 covers 14 residues. The chain's CDR3 is CASLDRGLNTEAFF. In DNA form, the CDR3 reads TGTGCCAGCCTGGACAGGGGGTTGAACACTGAAGCTTTCTTT.

J is TRBJ2-3 and V is TRBV4-1; TRBD2 is a possible D gene (7 bases). There are 16 residues in the CDR3. Per germline, CDR1 MGHRA and CDR2 YSYEKL. The ends were cut back, 0 bases at V and 0 bases at J, with 10 bases in the middle. The DNA of the CDR3 is TGCGCCAGCAGCCAAGAGGGGGGGGCTAGCACAGATACGCAGTATTTT. Residues: CASSQEGGASTDTQYF.

The V and J genes are TRBV7-8 and TRBJ2-2, with TRBD1 matching over 8 bases. J was trimmed by 1 base and V by 5 bases; bases with no gene match: 3. The CDR3 is 15 residues long. Germline values: CDR1 SGHVS, CDR2 FQNEAQ. The DNA of the CDR3 is TGTGCCAGCAGCACAGGGGGATTGAACACCGGGGAGCTGTTTTTT. Protein sequence: CASSTGGLNTGELFF.

This sequence joins TRBV6-5 and TRBJ1-1, with 11 bases lining up with TRBD1. Germline V lookup: CDR1 MNHEY, CDR2 SVGAGI. Trimming at V came to 4 bases and at J to 1 base, leaving 5 bases not matched to a gene. CDR3 length: 16 residues. CDR3 loop: CASSWTGGWGNTEAFF. The CDR3 nucleotides read TGTGCCAGCAGTTGGACAGGGGGCTGGGGGAACACTGAAGCTTTCTTT.

The V and J genes are TRBV7-9 and TRBJ2-5; no clear D. V was pared by 5 bases and J by 0 bases, with 10 bases between. This CDR3 has 14 amino acids. Germline CDR1 is SEHNR and CDR2 is FQNEAQ (reference sequence). The CDR3 loop is CASSVTVYQETQYF. The CDR3 nucleotides are TGTGCCAGCAGCGTTACAGTTTACCAAGAGACCCAGTACTTC.

J is TRBJ1-2 and V is TRBV5-8, with D possibly matching TRBD1 (5 bases). This CDR3 contains 16 residues. Germline CDR1 SGHTS, CDR2 YDEGEE. V was cut by 0 bases and J by 2 bases, with 14 bases left in between. The CDR3: CASSLVGGRPNYGYTF. The CDR3 nucleotides read TGTGCCAGCAGCTTGGTGGGGGGGAGACCGAACTATGGCTACACCTTC.